This record covers a single T cell receptor beta chain. The antigen is unknown. TCRdb reprocessed the 5' RACE reads via MiXCR and lists one record per CDR3 protein. The table has 500,000 to 700,000 distinct CDR3 sequences, 15% to 20% seen once; the top ten hold 13% to 15%. The sample belongs to a study of T cells after yellow fever vaccination. Whole-study findings and limits: Although most clonotypes did not, a small share appeared in both CD4 and CD8 compartments.

This CDR3 is 10 amino acids long. Trimming took off 6 bases at V and 9 bases at J, with 9 bases between the two ends. Germline CDR1 and CDR2: DFQATT and SNEGSKA (reference sequence). This rearrangement joins TRBV20-1 to TRBJ2-1; D call uncertain. The sequence was obtained from a man younger than 40 who received the YFV17D yellow fever vaccine. The sequences come from PBMCs, collected 15 days after the yellow fever booster vaccination. The CDR3 nucleotides read TGCAGTGCCGGCGTCGGTGAGCAGTTCTTC. Its protein is CSAGVGEQFF.